Below are 2 T cell receptor beta chains sequenced from a single sample in a study of blood T cells in healthy people across ages. It was with a sample-barcoded 5' primer and a J-beta primer mix that a second PCR of roughly 6 to 12 cycles was run. Each CDR3 protein gets one entry after TCRdb re-called the 5' RACE reads with MiXCR. The sample lists about 1.4 million distinct CDR3 sequences, approximately 60% occurring once. The sequenced sample consisted of blood. Source of these receptors: a man aged 18 to 29 in good health.

The rearrangement uses TRBV7-6 and TRBJ2-3, with D unresolved. Between the trimmed V and J ends, which lost 0 bases and 5 bases, there was a span of 15 bases. The CDR3 loop spans 16 amino acids. Germline loops: CDR1 SGHVS, CDR2 FNYEAQ. In DNA form, the CDR3 reads TGTGCCAGCAGCTTAGCGCCCATGGATTCATTAGATACGCAGTATTTT. Translating gives CASSLAPMDSLDTQYF.

The rearrangement links TRBV5-5 to TRBJ2-3, with D uncertain. The V gene's germline CDR1 is SGHKS and CDR2 YYEKEE (reference sequence). The CDR3 is 12 residues long. The V end lost 0 bases, the J end lost 7 bases, and 6 bases lay between the germline ends. Here the CDR3 reads CASSLDVNTQYF. CDR3 nucleotide sequence: TGTGCCAGCAGCTTGGATGTGAATACGCAGTATTTT.